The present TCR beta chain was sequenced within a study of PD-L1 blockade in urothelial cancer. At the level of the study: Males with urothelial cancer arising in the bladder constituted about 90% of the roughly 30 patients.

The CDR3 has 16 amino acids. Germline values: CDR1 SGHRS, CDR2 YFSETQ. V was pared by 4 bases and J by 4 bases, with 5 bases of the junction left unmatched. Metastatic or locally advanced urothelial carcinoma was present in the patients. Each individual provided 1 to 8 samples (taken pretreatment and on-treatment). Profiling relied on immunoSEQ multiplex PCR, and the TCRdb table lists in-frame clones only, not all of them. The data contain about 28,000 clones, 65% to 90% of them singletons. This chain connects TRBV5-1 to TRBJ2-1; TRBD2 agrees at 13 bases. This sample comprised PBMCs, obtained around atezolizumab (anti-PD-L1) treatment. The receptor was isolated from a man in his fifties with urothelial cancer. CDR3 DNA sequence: TGCGCCAGCAGCACTGGGACTAGCGGGGTATACAATGAGCAGTTCTTC. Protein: CASSTGTSGVYNEQFF.